The 30 T cell receptor beta chains presented below share a single source sample, sequenced in a study of blood T cell repertoires in COVID-19. Assay used: immunoSEQ multiplex PCR; TCRdb lists only in-frame clones, some missing. The profile covers roughly 200,000 clones, with 70% to 90% appearing a single time and roughly 9.7% taken by the ten largest. Sequences were obtained from peripheral blood. The receptors originated from a human donor with active or convalescent COVID-19. The donor label of this sample is uncertain.

The CDR3 bases are TGTGCCAGCAGCCAACTAGGACAGAATCCTAACTATGGCTACACCTTC. This sequence encodes CASSQLGQNPNYGYTF. The chain links TRBV14 to TRBJ1-2, with a weak D call TRBD1 (6 bases). V lost 2 bases, J lost 0 bases, and 13 bases lay in between. This CDR3 spans 16 amino acids. The germline V gene encodes CDR1 SGHDN and CDR2 FVKESK.

CDR3 amino acids: CASSQARWTGDSTDTQYF. CDR3 sequence (DNA): TGCGCCAGCAGCCAAGCCCGTTGGACAGGGGATAGCACAGATACGCAGTATTTT. The chain carries TRBV4-3 and TRBJ2-3, with TRBD1 matching 9 bases. CDR3 size: 18 residues. The germline V gene has CDR1 LGHNA and CDR2 YSLEER. V dropped 1 base and J dropped 0; count of bases not matched to a gene: 8.

V is TRBV9 and J is TRBJ1-5; TRBD1 is a possible D gene (5 bases). V was clipped by 0 bases and J by 5 bases, with 9 bases between them. The CDR3 consists of 14 residues. From germline, CDR1 is SGDLS and CDR2 YYNGEE. The DNA for the CDR3 is TGTGCCAGCAGCGTAGGCAGCAGGGATCAGCCCCAGCATTTT. Residues: CASSVGSRDQPQHF.

This clone has ten or more counts. This rearrangement joins TRBV29-1 to TRBJ2-3, with D tentatively TRBD2 (6 bases). The CDR3 runs to 15 residues. Trimming removed 5 bases from V and 0 bases from J, with 15 bases in between. Germline lookup yields CDR1 SQVTM and CDR2 ANQGSEA. CDR3 residues: CSVTFGGTSTDTQYF. The CDR3 DNA is TGCAGCGTTACTTTTGGCGGGACTAGCACAGATACGCAGTATTTT.

The rearrangement uses TRBV10-3 and TRBJ1-1; D is unresolved. The germline CDR1 and CDR2 sequences are ENHRY and SYGVKD. V was pared by 2 bases and J by 5 bases, with 12 bases between. CDR3 length: 14 residues. This chain's CDR3 is CAISEAGPGTEAFF. The DNA for the CDR3 is TGTGCCATCAGTGAGGCAGGTCCTGGAACTGAAGCTTTCTTT.

The chain links TRBV12-5 to TRBJ2-5; D remains unclear. The CDR3 sequence is 13 residues long. The ends were cut back, 0 bases at V and 7 bases at J, with 9 bases in the middle. Looked up from germline, CDR1 is LGHNT and CDR2 is FRNRAP. The CDR3, as DNA: TGTGCTAGTGGTTTGGTCCTCCTAGGGACCCAGTACTTC. Amino acid sequence: CASGLVLLGTQYF.

The chain recombines TRBV30 with TRBJ1-5, with 7 bases fitting TRBD1. V gave up 3 bases and J gave up 4 bases; unmatched junction bases: 15. Looked up from germline, CDR1 is GTSNPN and CDR2 is SVGIG (reference sequence). There are 17 residues in the CDR3. CDR3 sequence reads: CAWRVSGQEFGNQPQHF. CDR3 sequence (DNA): TGTGCCTGGAGGGTATCAGGACAGGAATTTGGAAATCAGCCCCAGCATTTT.

The chain links TRBV6-6 to TRBJ2-3; 9 positions match TRBD1. The CDR3 consists of 15 residues. The germline V gene encodes CDR1 MNHNY and CDR2 SVGAGI (reference sequence). CDR3: CPKQRTGDSTDTQYF. CDR3 DNA sequence: TGTCCAAAGCAGAGGACAGGGGATAGCACAGATACGCAGTATTTT.

The chain employs TRBV29-1 and TRBJ2-2; 8 positions match TRBD2. Germline V lookup: CDR1 SQVTM, CDR2 ANQGSEA. The CDR3 has 17 residues. Germline trimming cut 0 bases from V and 4 bases from J; bases unmatched to any gene: 10. This chain's CDR3 is CSVEDHWGGRSTGELFF. The CDR3 coding sequence is TGCAGCGTTGAAGATCACTGGGGCGGGAGGAGCACCGGGGAGCTGTTTTTT.

Here the CDR3 DNA reads TGTGCCACCAGCAGGCTAGTGGGAGGCGCGTACGAGCAGTACTTC. This codes for CATSRLVGGAYEQYF. The J gene is TRBJ2-7, the V gene TRBV15; possible D gene TRBD2, 6 bases. This CDR3 comprises 15 residues. Trimming left V 3 bases short and J 4 bases short, with 16 bases between. The germline gives CDR1 LNHNV, CDR2 YYDKDF (reference sequence). The whole variable domain, remainder taken from reference TRBV15 and TRBJ2-7, is DAMVIQNPRYQVTQFGKPVTLSCSQTLNHNVMYWYQQKSSQAPKLLFHYYDKDFNNEADTPDNFQSRRPNTSFCFLDIRSPGLGDTAMYLCATSRLVGGAYEQYFGPGTRLTVT.

This rearrangement joins TRBV19 to TRBJ2-7, with D possibly TRBD1 on 5 matching bases. The V and J ends lost 1 base and 2 bases respectively, with 9 bases between them. This CDR3 has 14 residues. Germline CDR1 reads LNHDA; CDR2 reads SQIVND (reference sequence). The chain's CDR3 is CASSIVEGAYEQYF. DNA of the CDR3: TGTGCCAGTAGTATAGTTGAAGGGGCCTACGAGCAGTACTTC.

The chain is built from TRBV28 and TRBJ2-7; D ambiguous. Trimming cost V 6 bases and J 6 bases, with 12 bases left between them. The CDR3 spans 12 residues. Germline-derived CDR1 and CDR2 are MDHEN and SYDVKM. For the CDR3, the DNA is TGTGCCAGCAGCTTAACCCCGAGCGAGCAGTACTTC. Protein: CASSLTPSEQYF.

This clone has a handful of counts. The genes are TRBV30 and TRBJ1-2; 8 positions agree with TRBD1. The ends lost 6 bases at V and 6 bases at J; junction bases unmatched: 9. This CDR3 has 13 residues. Germline CDR1 and CDR2: GTSNPN and SVGIG (reference sequence). CDR3 sequence: CACNRDRPHGYTF. The CDR3 DNA follows: TGTGCCTGTAATCGGGACAGGCCACATGGCTACACCTTC. Complete variable domain (other parts from reference TRBV30 and TRBJ1-2): SQTIHQWPATLVQPVGSPLSLECTVEGTSNPNLYWYRQAAGRGLQLLFYSVGIGQISSEVPQNLSASRPQDRQFILSSKKLLLSDSGFYLCACNRDRPHGYTFGSGTRLTVV.

J is TRBJ2-7 and V is TRBV6-5, with 9 positions matching TRBD1. The trim removed 6 bases at V and 5 bases at J, leaving 5 bases unmatched. Germline V lookup: CDR1 MNHEY, CDR2 SVGAGI. This CDR3 contains 13 residues. CDR3 nucleotides: TGTGCCAGCAGATCGGACAGGGGCCACGAGCAGTACTTC. Its protein is CASRSDRGHEQYF.

The J gene is TRBJ1-1, the V gene TRBV5-1, with 10 bases that match TRBD1. Germline V gene lookup returns CDR1 SGHRS and CDR2 YFSETQ. This CDR3 is built from 17 residues. Trimming removed 0 bases from V and 5 bases from J; junction bases left unmatched: 10. The CDR3 DNA follows: TGCGCCAGCAGCTTGGGCTCGACAGGGGGCGAGGGGACTGAAGCTTTCTTT. It encodes CASSLGSTGGEGTEAFF.

The chain uses TRBV11-2 and TRBJ1-2; the match to TRBD1 covers 7 bases. The CDR3 consists of 14 residues. CDR1 and CDR2 from the germline V gene are SGHAT and FQNNGV. Germline trimming cut 5 bases from V and 2 bases from J; bases unmatched to any gene: 5. The CDR3 protein is CASSRQGGNYGYTF. Here the CDR3 DNA reads TGTGCCAGCAGCCGACAGGGAGGAAACTATGGCTACACCTTC.

The chain links TRBV5-1 to TRBJ1-2, with D unresolved. Germline V CDR1 and CDR2: SGHRS, YFSETQ. This CDR3 contains 14 residues. V was cut by 0 bases and J by 5 bases, with 11 bases left in between. The chain's CDR3 is CASSLEQARYGYTF. The DNA for the CDR3 is TGCGCCAGCAGCTTGGAGCAGGCGCGTTATGGCTACACCTTC.

The rearrangement uses TRBV5-1 and TRBJ2-2; possibly TRBD1 for D (6 bases). V lost 3 bases, J lost 3 bases, and 9 bases lay in between. Germline V gene sequence: CDR1 SGHRS, CDR2 YFSETQ. CDR3 length: 14 residues. The CDR3 is CASSSAGDTGELFF. CDR3 nucleotides: TGCGCCAGCAGCTCTGCAGGGGACACCGGGGAGCTGTTTTTT.

This clone was recorded a few times. CDR3 residues: CASSLRTGGTEAFF. The CDR3 DNA is TGTGCCAGCAGTTTAAGGACAGGGGGCACTGAAGCTTTCTTT. This chain links TRBV28 with TRBJ1-1; 10 nucleotides align to TRBD1. The V gene's germline CDR1 is MDHEN and CDR2 SYDVKM. Trimming cost V 2 bases and J 4 bases; bases outside gene matches: 1. CDR3 length: 14 amino acids.

The chain has TRBV11-3 and TRBJ1-2; D may be TRBD1 (6 bases). Germline CDR1 is SGHNT and CDR2 is YENEEA. Trimming removed 5 bases from V and 2 bases from J, with 12 bases in between. The CDR3 has 14 residues. CDR3 in DNA: TGTGCCAGCAGCCCCTCGGACAGCAACTATGGCTACACCTTC. As protein: CASSPSDSNYGYTF.

This chain connects TRBV28 to TRBJ1-6; TRBD1 is a possible D gene (6 bases). The CDR3 is 17 amino acids. Germline lookup yields CDR1 MDHEN and CDR2 SYDVKM. V lost 8 bases and J lost 6, with 23 bases in between. DNA of the CDR3: TGTGCCAGCGGGGACATCACCCGGGGCGTGGGTAATTCACCCCTCCACTTT. As protein: CASGDITRGVGNSPLHF.

CDR3 sequence reads: CASSVTRSYEQYF. In DNA form, the CDR3 reads TGTGCCAGCAGCGTGACACGCTCCTACGAGCAGTACTTC. The chain couples TRBV3-1 (or the pseudogene TRBV3-2) to TRBJ2-7; no definite D call. Germline loops: CDR1 LGHDT, CDR2 YNNKEL (reference sequence). V was shortened by 5 bases and J by 0 bases, with 8 bases between the two germline ends. CDR3 length: 13 residues.

This clone was seen more than once but under ten times. V usage is TRBV15 and J usage is TRBJ1-4, with D possibly matching TRBD1 (5 bases). Germline CDR1 reads LNHNV; CDR2 reads YYDKDF (reference sequence). The V gene lost 1 base and the J gene lost 3 bases, with 12 bases spanning the gap. The CDR3 has 16 residues. CDR3: CATSRVAGVSNEKLFF. The CDR3 nucleotides are TGTGCCACCAGCAGAGTAGCGGGGGTGTCTAATGAAAAACTGTTTTTT.

The gene calls are TRBV11-3 and TRBJ2-4; 7 bases fit TRBD1. J gave up 6 bases and V 1 base, and 9 bases lay outside the gene matches. The germline gives CDR1 SGHNT, CDR2 YENEEA. This CDR3 is 16 amino acids long. CDR3 region: CASSLGQGVYPNIQYF. For the CDR3, the DNA is TGTGCCAGCAGCTTAGGTCAGGGGGTCTACCCAAACATTCAGTACTTC.

This chain connects TRBV6-2 or TRBV6-3 to TRBJ1-2; TRBD1 matches at 8 bases. Germline V gene sequence: CDR1 MNHEY, CDR2 SVGEGT. The V segment lost 6 bases and the J segment 6 bases; nucleotides outside the gene matches: 9. This CDR3 comprises 14 residues. Here the CDR3 DNA reads TGTGCCAGCAGCGACAGGGGCTATAAAGATGGCTACACCTTC. Translating gives CASSDRGYKDGYTF.

The chain links TRBV6-6 to TRBJ2-3, with 8 bases identical to TRBD1. J was trimmed by 5 bases and V by 2 bases; bases with no gene match: 6. The CDR3 sequence is 15 residues long. The germline gives CDR1 MNHNY, CDR2 SVGAGI (reference sequence). DNA for the CDR3: TGTGCCAGCAGTTACCTTCAGGGGGCTGGAGATACGCAGTATTTT. Protein: CASSYLQGAGDTQYF.

The chain combines TRBV5-6 with TRBJ2-2, with unresolved D. V lost 4 bases and J lost 6, with 13 bases in between. Germline-derived CDR1 and CDR2 are SGHDT and YYEEEE. This CDR3 region has 14 residues. CDR3 loop: CASSPGSRAGELFF. Here the CDR3 DNA reads TGTGCCAGCAGCCCCGGGTCCAGAGCCGGGGAGCTGTTTTTT.

This clone turned up a few times. This sequence joins TRBV27 and TRBJ1-2, with a weak D call TRBD1 (5 bases). Deletions cut 8 bases from V and 7 bases from J, with 14 bases between. This CDR3 is 12 amino acids long. CDR1 and CDR2 from the germline V gene are MNHEY and SMNVEV (reference sequence). This chain's CDR3 is CASRGGMGGYTF. CDR3 nucleotides: TGTGCCAGCCGGGGGGGGATGGGTGGCTACACCTTC.

This chain uses TRBV10-3 with TRBJ2-7; 10 nucleotides line up with TRBD2. The germline V gene has CDR1 ENHRY and CDR2 SYGVKD. J lost 6 bases, V lost 4 bases, and 12 bases had no gene match. This CDR3 region has 16 residues. CDR3 DNA: TGTGCCATCAGTGCTACTAGCGGGACACGCTCTGGCGAGCAGTACTTC. It encodes CAISATSGTRSGEQYF.

The chain uses TRBV7-2 and TRBJ1-2; 9 bases are a match to TRBD1. The CDR3 totals 16 residues. With V trimmed by 4 bases and J by 6 bases, 12 bases remained unmatched. The germline V gene encodes CDR1 SGHTA and CDR2 FQGNSA. The CDR3 protein is CASSSTWDRVQNGYTF. The CDR3 DNA reads TGTGCCAGCAGCTCCACTTGGGACAGGGTTCAAAATGGCTACACCTTC. Drawing the rest from reference TRBV7-2 and TRBJ1-2, the complete variable domain is GAGVSQSPSNKVTEKGKDVELRCDPISGHTALYWYRQSLGQGLEFLIYFQGNSAPDKSGLPSDRFSAERTGGSVSTLTIQRTQQEDSAVYLCASSSTWDRVQNGYTFGSGTRLTVV.